This T cell receptor beta chain was sequenced for a study of metastatic and nonmetastatic thyroid tumors. From the PCR reads, TCRdb re-called clones with MiXCR. The repertoire consists of under 50,000 clones, with approximately 17% occurring once and the leading ten covering around 15%. V dropped 3 bases and J dropped 2 bases, with 11 bases sitting between them. This CDR3 is 14 amino acids long. Germline V gene lookup returns CDR1 MNHEY and CDR2 SMNVEV (reference sequence). In its sample, this clone was seen a few times. The identical CDR3 is also encoded by other nucleotide sequences in the sample. Thyroid surgery was performed in patients who had received no treatment beforehand.

V usage is TRBV27 and J usage is TRBJ2-7; unclear D gene. The receptor comes from a female donor with papillary thyroid cancer or a benign thyroid nodule (not recorded which). Some clones in this sample may be carry-over from other donors' samples. Sequencing was carried out using tumor tissue. The CDR3 region is CASSLGDSTYEQYF. The CDR3 bases are TGTGCCAGCAGTTTGGGTGACTCTACCTACGAGCAGTACTTC.